This T cell receptor beta chain appears in the sequencing data of a study of T cell responses to AZD1222 COVID-19 vaccine. General study points: Spike-specific TCR breadth and depth grew following two AZD1222 doses. It was only after the peak T cell response that any repertoires were sampled. The span of vaccine-associated CD4 TCRs extended across spike, with dominance at 160-218 and 743-854. Donors were chiefly white British, with a greater number of females, and clonal diversity was perhaps underestimated.

This table comes from immunoSEQ multiplex PCR, and its TCRdb copy is limited to in-frame clones, with some not included. The table lists about 150,000 clones, more than 85% of them singletons. Germline CDR1 LNHDA, CDR2 SQIVND (reference sequence). The V end lost 6 bases, the J end lost 4 bases, and 9 bases lay between the germline ends. CDR3 length equals 12 residues. With regard to this clone: Its antigen is not known.

This TCR derives from an adult in good health. The chain employs TRBV19 and TRBJ1-2, with D possibly TRBD1 on 5 matching bases. This specimen consisted of peripheral blood, obtained on day 0 of AZD1222 vaccination. CDR3 region: CASRADTYGYTF. The CDR3 bases are TGTGCCAGTAGGGCGGACACCTATGGCTACACCTTC.